Described below is a single TCR beta chain sequence and its context. The data derive from a study of T cells after yellow fever vaccination. TCRdb recomputed calls from the 5' RACE reads with MiXCR, one row per CDR3 protein. The table records around 360,000 distinct CDR3 sequences, around a tenth of them present only once. Germline lookup yields CDR1 LNHDA and CDR2 SQIVND (reference sequence). This CDR3 has 13 residues. Between the trimmed V and J ends, which lost 5 bases and 4 bases, there was a span of 11 bases. This clonotype was obtained from a man younger than 35 who received the YFV17D yellow fever vaccine. V and J are TRBV19 and TRBJ1-1, with D uncertain. The sample here was PBMCs, taken on the day of the first yellow fever vaccination. Here the CDR3 DNA reads TGTGCCAGTAGTTCTTCGGTAGGCACTGAAGCTTTCTTT. It yields the protein CASSSSVGTEAFF.